Shown below are 11 T cell receptor beta chains from a single sample sequenced in a study of Ad26.COV2.S vaccination and SARS-CoV-2 variants (dated by TCRdb to the early 2020s). Reading the label with the study, this specimen's treatment or condition is: about 20 received Ad26.COV2.S at low or high dose, single or two shots; 5 received placebo; per-sample allocation not given. For vaccine and placebo recipients, repertoires were sequenced using samples collected on day 63 after the first injection. Library preparation employed the immunoSEQ multiplex PCR assay. TCRdb retrieved this table from immuneACCESS and kept in-frame rearrangements only. Not all clones are present; in checked studies, unresolved V genes account for under half, and no reason is known for the remainder. The sample contains nearly 400,000 clones, roughly 90% of them found a single time. The top ten constitute around 2% of the sample.

The sequenced sample was peripheral blood, obtained in a trial of Ad26.COV2.S vaccine versus placebo. These receptors originate from a person aged 18-65 years who received the Ad26.COV2.S COVID-19 vaccine or a placebo.

The chain carries TRBV2 and TRBJ1-4; the match to TRBD1 covers 9 bases. Per the germline V gene, CDR1 is SNHLY and CDR2 is FYNNEI. CDR3 length equals 17 residues. Losses at the gene ends were 5 bases for V and 2 bases for J; bases not matched to a gene: 9. The CDR3 DNA reads as TGTGCCAGCAGTCCGGGACAGGGAAGGGGGACTAATGAAAAACTGTTTTTT. It yields the protein CASSPGQGRGTNEKLFF.

The chain combines TRBV10-3 with TRBJ1-1; D uncertain. The CDR3 runs 12 residues. CDR1 is ENHRY and CDR2 is SYGVKD in the germline V gene. V gave up 2 bases and J gave up 8 bases, with 9 bases separating them. The CDR3, as DNA: TGTGCCATCAGTGAGAGGCAGGTCGAAGCTTTCTTT. Translating gives CAISERQVEAFF.

The chain joins TRBV19 to TRBJ2-5, with 8 positions matching TRBD2. CDR1 and CDR2 from the germline V gene are LNHDA and SQIVND (reference sequence). The CDR3 consists of 17 residues. With 4 bases clipped from V and 2 bases from J, the junction kept 12 bases outside the gene matches. The CDR3 reads CASSTGTRGPLQETQYF. The CDR3, as DNA: TGTGCCAGTAGTACCGGGACTAGGGGACCGCTTCAAGAGACCCAGTACTTC. Full variable domain (rest looked up from reference TRBV19 and TRBJ2-5): DGGITQSPKYLFRKEGQNVTLSCEQNLNHDAMYWYRQDPGQGLRLIYYSQIVNDFQKGDIAEGYSVSREKKESFPLTVTSAQKNPTAFYLCASSTGTRGPLQETQYFGPGTRLLVL.

V gene TRBV5-1 combines with J gene TRBJ2-1; TRBD1 agrees at 7 bases. The CDR3 is made up of 15 amino acids. The ends lost 4 bases at V and 0 bases at J; junction bases unmatched: 4. Germline CDR1 and CDR2: SGHRS and YFSETQ. The CDR3 sequence is CASSPGTASYNEQFF. CDR3 DNA: TGCGCCAGCAGCCCTGGGACAGCCTCCTACAATGAGCAGTTCTTC.

The chain is built from TRBV28 and TRBJ2-7; D unresolved. Per germline, CDR1 MDHEN and CDR2 SYDVKM. V was clipped by 2 bases and J by 4 bases, with 12 bases between them. The length of the CDR3 is 14 residues. The CDR3 coding sequence is TGTGCCAGCAGTTTAGGGCAGTCCGGTTACGAGCAGTACTTC. Translation gives CASSLGQSGYEQYF.

The CDR3 sequence: CASSQEEGIQPQHF. DNA of the CDR3: TGCGCCAGCAGCCAAGAAGAGGGGATTCAGCCCCAGCATTTT. The J gene is TRBJ1-5, the V gene TRBV4-1, with D tentatively TRBD1 (5 bases). Germline CDR1 reads MGHRA; CDR2 reads YSYEKL. This CDR3 is 14 amino acids long. The ends were cut back, 0 bases at V and 6 bases at J, with 9 bases in the middle.

The chain uses TRBV10-3 and TRBJ2-3, with unresolved D. CDR1 is ENHRY, CDR2 SYGVKD, per germline. V lost 0 bases and J 7 bases, leaving 11 bases between the germline ends. CDR3 length: 14 residues. CDR3 region: CAISESEDRHTQYF. CDR3 nucleotides: TGTGCCATCAGTGAGTCTGAGGATCGTCATACGCAGTATTTT.

This chain links TRBV9 with TRBJ1-1; D uncertain. The CDR3 is 14 residues long. Germline V gives CDR1 SGDLS, CDR2 YYNGEE. Trimming pared 2 bases from V and 0 bases from J, leaving 8 bases between. The CDR3 loop reads CASSVNVVNTEAFF. The CDR3 region has the DNA TGTGCCAGCAGCGTCAATGTTGTGAACACTGAAGCTTTCTTT. Looking up the rest from reference TRBV9 and TRBJ1-1 gives the full variable domain: DSGVTQTPKHLITATGQRVTLRCSPRSGDLSVYWYQQSLDQGLQFLIQYYNGEERAKGNILERFSAQQFPDLHSELNLSSLELGDSALYFCASSVNVVNTEAFFGQGTRLTVV.

This clone was picked up one time. V usage is TRBV27 and J usage is TRBJ2-3; D is possibly TRBD1 (6 bases). The germline gives CDR1 MNHEY, CDR2 SMNVEV (reference sequence). Deletions cut 5 bases from V and 0 bases from J, with 12 bases between. This CDR3 region has 15 residues. In DNA form, the CDR3 reads TGTGCCAGCAGTCCGTCCGGGACAAGCACAGATACGCAGTATTTT. Protein: CASSPSGTSTDTQYF.

This clone was observed a few times. V usage is TRBV7-3 and J usage is TRBJ1-2; TRBD1 aligns across 9 bases. The CDR3 length is 14 residues. CDR1 is SGHTA, CDR2 FQGTGA, per germline. Losses at the gene ends were 2 bases for V and 5 bases for J; bases not matched to a gene: 3. The DNA of the CDR3 is TGTGCCAGCAGCTTATCAGGGACAGGGTATGGCTACACCTTC. It yields the protein CASSLSGTGYGYTF.

V gene TRBV12-3 or TRBV12-4 combines with J gene TRBJ2-3; D remains unclear. V lost 4 bases to trimming and J lost 6 bases, with 11 bases between them. The CDR3 extends over 13 amino acids. The CDR3 here is CASSSFASDTQYF. The CDR3 bases are TGTGCCAGCAGTTCTTTTGCAAGCGATACGCAGTATTTT.